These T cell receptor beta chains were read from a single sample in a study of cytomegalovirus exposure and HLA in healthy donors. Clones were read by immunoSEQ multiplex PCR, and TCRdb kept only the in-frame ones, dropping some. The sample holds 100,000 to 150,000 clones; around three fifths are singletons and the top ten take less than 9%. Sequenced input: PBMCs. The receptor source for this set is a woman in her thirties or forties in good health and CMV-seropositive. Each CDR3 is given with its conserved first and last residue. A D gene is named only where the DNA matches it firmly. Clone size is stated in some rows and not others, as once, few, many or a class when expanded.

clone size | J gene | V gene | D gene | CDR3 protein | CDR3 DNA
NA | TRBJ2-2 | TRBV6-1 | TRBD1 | CASTRPGGLTGELFF | TGTGCCAGCACCCGGCCAGGGGGCCTCACCGGGGAGCTGTTTTTT
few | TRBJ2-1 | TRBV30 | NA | CARGTSGEQFF | TGTGCCCGGGGGACTTCCGGGGAGCAGTTCTTC
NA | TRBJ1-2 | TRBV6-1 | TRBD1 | CASRRTGEGYTF | TGTGCCAGCAGGCGGACAGGGGAAGGCTACACCTTC
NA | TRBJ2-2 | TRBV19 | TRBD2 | CASSITGGGATGELFF | TGTGCCAGTAGTATAACCGGGGGGGGTGCCACCGGGGAGCTGTTTTTT
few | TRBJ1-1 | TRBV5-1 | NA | CASSLARIDTEAFF | TGCGCCAGCAGCTTGGCCAGGATAGACACTGAAGCTTTCTTT
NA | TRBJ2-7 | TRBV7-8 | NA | CASSRKSGYEQYF | TGTGCCAGCAGCCGAAAGTCGGGGTACGAGCAGTACTTC
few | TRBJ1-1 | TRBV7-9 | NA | CSSSYRDNEAFF | TGTTCCAGCAGCTACCGGGACAATGAAGCTTTCTTT
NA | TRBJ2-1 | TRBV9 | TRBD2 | CASSRGVGGDYNEQFF | TGTGCCAGCAGCCGGGGGGTGGGGGGGGACTACAATGAGCAGTTCTTC
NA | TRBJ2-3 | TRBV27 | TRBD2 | CASSPSSGGTDTQYF | TGTGCCAGCAGTCCTTCTAGCGGGGGCACAGATACGCAGTATTTT
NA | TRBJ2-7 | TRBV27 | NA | CASSSEGTPYEQYF | TGTGCCAGCAGTTCCGAGGGAACCCCCTACGAGCAGTACTTC
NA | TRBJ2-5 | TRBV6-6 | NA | CASSLRQAPPQETQYF | TGTGCCAGCAGTTTGAGACAGGCACCCCCCCAAGAGACCCAGTACTTC
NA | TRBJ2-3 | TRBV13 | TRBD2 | CASSSSGRLGTDTQYF | TGTGCCAGCAGCTCTAGCGGACGCCTCGGCACAGATACGCAGTATTTT
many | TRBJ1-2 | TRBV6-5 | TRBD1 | CASSYSSQGVKGYTF | TGTGCCAGCAGTTACTCGAGTCAGGGGGTGAAAGGCTACACCTTC
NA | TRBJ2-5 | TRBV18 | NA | CASSPLKDQEYQETQYF | TGTGCCAGCTCACCACTTAAGGATCAGGAATACCAAGAGACCCAGTACTTC
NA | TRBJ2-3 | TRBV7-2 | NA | CASSSFTDTQYF | TGTGCCAGCAGCTCCTTTACAGATACGCAGTATTTT
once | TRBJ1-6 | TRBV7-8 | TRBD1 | CASRQESQGAQSPLHF | TGTGCCAGCAGACAAGAAAGCCAGGGGGCCCAATCACCCCTCCACTTT
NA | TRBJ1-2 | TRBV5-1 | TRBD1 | CASSLGPGQGVLPNYGYTF | TGCGCCAGCAGCTTGGGTCCGGGACAGGGAGTTTTACCTAACTATGGCTACACCTTC
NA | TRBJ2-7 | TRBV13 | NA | CASSSDSSYEQYF | TGTGCCAGCAGCTCGGACAGCTCCTACGAGCAGTACTTC
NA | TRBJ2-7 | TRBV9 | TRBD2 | CASSVEIAGGNEQYF | TGTGCCAGCAGCGTAGAAATAGCGGGAGGGAATGAGCAGTACTTC
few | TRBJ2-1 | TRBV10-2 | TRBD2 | CASDPGLAGNEQFF | TGCGCCAGCGACCCGGGACTAGCGGGAAATGAGCAGTTCTTC
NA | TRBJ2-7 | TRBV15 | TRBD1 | CATSPRTGDEQYF | TGTGCCACCAGCCCCCGGACAGGAGACGAGCAGTACTTC
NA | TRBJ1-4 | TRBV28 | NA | CASSKQGYEKLFF | TGTGCCAGCAGCAAACAGGGTTATGAAAAACTGTTTTTT
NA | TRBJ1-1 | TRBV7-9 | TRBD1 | CASSSGTGTTEAFF | TGTGCCAGCAGCTCCGGGACAGGTACCACTGAAGCTTTCTTT
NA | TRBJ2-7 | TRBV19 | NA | CASSMRPSYEQYF | TGTGCCAGTAGTATGAGGCCTTCCTACGAGCAGTACTTC
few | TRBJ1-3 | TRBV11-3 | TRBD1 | CASSPGQGPGNTIYF | TGTGCCAGCAGCCCAGGACAGGGGCCTGGAAACACCATATATTTT
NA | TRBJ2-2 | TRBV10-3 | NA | CAIRAGQNTGELFF | TGTGCCATCAGGGCGGGGCAGAACACCGGGGAGCTGTTTTTT
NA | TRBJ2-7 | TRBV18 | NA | CASSMSFPYEQYF | TGTGCCAGCTCAATGAGTTTTCCCTACGAGCAGTACTTC